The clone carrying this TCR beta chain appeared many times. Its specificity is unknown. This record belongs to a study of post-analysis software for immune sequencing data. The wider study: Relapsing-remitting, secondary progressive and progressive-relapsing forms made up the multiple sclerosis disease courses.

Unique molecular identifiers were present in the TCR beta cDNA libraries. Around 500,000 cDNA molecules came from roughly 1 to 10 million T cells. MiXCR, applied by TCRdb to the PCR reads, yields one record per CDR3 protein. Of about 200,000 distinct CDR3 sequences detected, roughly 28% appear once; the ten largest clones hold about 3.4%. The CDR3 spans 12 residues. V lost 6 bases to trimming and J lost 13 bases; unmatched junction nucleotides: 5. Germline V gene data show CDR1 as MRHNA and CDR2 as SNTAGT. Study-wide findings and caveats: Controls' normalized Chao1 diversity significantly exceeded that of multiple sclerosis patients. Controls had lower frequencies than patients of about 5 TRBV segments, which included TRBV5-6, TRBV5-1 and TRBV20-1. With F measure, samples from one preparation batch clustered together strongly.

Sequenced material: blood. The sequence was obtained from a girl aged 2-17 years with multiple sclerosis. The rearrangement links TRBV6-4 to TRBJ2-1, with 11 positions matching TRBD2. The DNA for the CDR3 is TGTGCCAGCAGCGACACTAGCGGGAGACAGTTCTTC. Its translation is CASSDTSGRQFF.